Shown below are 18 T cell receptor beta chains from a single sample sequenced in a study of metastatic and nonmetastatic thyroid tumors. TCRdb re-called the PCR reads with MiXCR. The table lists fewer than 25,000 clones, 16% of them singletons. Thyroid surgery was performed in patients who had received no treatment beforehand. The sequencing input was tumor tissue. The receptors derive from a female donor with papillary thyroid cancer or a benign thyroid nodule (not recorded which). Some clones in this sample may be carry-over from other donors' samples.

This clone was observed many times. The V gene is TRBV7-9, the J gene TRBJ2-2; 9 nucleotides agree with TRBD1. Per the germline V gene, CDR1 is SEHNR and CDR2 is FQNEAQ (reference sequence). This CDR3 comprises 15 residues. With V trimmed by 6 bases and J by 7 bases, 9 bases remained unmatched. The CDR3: CASRPKQGAGGELFF. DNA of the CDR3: TGTGCCAGCAGACCAAAACAGGGGGCTGGCGGGGAGCTGTTTTTT.

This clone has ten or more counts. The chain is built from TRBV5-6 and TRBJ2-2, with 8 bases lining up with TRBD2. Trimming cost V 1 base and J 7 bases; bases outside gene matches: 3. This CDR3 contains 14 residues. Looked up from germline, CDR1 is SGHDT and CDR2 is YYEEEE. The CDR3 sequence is CASSLSGSNGELFF. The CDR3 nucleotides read TGTGCCAGCAGCTTGAGCGGGAGCAACGGGGAGCTGTTTTTT.

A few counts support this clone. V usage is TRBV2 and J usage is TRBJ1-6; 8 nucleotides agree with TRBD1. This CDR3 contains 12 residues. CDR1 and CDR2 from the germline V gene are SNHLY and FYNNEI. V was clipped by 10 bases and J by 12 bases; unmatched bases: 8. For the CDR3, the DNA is TGTGCCACTCTGGATGACAGGGGACCCCTCCACTTT. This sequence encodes CATLDDRGPLHF. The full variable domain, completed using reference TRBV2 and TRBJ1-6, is EPEVTQTPSHQVTQMGQEVILRCVPISNHLYFYWYRQILGQKVEFLVSFYNNEISEKSEIFDDQFSVERPDGSNFTLKIRSTKLEDSAMYFCATLDDRGPLHFGNGTRLTVT.

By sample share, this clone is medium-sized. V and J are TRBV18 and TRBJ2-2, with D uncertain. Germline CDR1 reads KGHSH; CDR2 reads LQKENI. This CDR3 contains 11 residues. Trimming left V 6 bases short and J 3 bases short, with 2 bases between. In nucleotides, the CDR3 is TGTGCCAGCTCCTACACCGGGGAGCTGTTTTTT. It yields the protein CASSYTGELFF.

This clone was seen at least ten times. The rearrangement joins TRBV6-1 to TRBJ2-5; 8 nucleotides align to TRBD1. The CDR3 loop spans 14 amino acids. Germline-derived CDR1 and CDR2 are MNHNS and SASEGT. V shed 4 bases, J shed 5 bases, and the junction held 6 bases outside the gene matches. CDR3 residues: CASSARQGWETQYF. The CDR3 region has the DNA TGTGCCAGCAGTGCTCGACAGGGGTGGGAGACCCAGTACTTC.

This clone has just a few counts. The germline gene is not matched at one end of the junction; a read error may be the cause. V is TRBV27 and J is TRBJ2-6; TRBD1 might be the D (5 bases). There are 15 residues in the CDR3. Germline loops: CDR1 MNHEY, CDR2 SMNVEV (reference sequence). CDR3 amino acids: CASILQRSGANILTF. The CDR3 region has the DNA TGTGCCAGCATTTTACAGAGATCTGGGGCCAACATCCTGACTTTC.

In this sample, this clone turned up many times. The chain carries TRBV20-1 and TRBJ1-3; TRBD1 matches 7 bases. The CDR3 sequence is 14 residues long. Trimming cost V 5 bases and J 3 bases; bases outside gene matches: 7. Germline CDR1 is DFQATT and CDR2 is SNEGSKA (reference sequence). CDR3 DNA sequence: TGCAGTGCTTTGACCGGGACAGTTGGAAACACCATATATTTT. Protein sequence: CSALTGTVGNTIYF.

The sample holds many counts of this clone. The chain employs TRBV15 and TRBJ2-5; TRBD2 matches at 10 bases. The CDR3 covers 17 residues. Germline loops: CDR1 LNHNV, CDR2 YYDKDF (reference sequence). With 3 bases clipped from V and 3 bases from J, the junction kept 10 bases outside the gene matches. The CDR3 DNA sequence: TGTGCCACCAGCAGGGGGTTAGCGGGGGGCGGGGAAGAGACCCAGTACTTC. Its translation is CATSRGLAGGGEETQYF.

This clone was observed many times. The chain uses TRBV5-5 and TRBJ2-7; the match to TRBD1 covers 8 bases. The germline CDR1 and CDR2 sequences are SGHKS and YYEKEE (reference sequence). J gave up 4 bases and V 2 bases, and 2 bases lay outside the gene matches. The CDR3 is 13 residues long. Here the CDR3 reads CASSFRDRYEQYF. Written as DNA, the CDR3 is TGTGCCAGCAGCTTTCGGGACAGGTACGAGCAGTACTTC.

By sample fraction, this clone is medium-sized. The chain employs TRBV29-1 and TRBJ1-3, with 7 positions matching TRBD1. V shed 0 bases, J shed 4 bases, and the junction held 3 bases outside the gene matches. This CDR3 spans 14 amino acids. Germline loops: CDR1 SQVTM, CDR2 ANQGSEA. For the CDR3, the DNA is TGCAGCGTTGAAGAAACAGGGGTCGGAAACACCATATATTTT. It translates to CSVEETGVGNTIYF.

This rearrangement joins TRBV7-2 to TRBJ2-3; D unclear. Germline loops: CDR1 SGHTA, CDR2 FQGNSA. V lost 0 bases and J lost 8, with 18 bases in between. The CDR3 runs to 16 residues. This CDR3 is CASSLAPSPPRCTQYF. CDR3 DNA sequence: TGTGCCAGCAGCTTAGCCCCCAGCCCCCCACGGTGTACGCAGTATTTT.

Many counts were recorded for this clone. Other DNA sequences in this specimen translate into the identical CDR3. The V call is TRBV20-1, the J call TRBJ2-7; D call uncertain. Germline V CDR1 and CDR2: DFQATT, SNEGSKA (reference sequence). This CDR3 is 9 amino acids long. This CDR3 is CSAGSEQYF. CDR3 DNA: TGCAGCGCCGGTTCCGAGCAGTACTTC.

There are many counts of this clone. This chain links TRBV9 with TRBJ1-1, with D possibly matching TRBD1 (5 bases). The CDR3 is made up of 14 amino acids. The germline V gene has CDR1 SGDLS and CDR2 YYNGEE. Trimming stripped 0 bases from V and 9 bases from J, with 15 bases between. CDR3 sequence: CASSVEGQGVKAFF. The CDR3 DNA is TGTGCCAGCAGCGTAGAGGGCCAGGGAGTGAAAGCTTTCTTT.

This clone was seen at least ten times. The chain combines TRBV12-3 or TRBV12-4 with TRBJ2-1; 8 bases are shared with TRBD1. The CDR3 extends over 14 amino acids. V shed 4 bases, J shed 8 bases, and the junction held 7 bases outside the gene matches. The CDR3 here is CASSSGQGYHEQFF. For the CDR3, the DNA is TGTGCCAGCAGTTCAGGACAGGGATATCATGAGCAGTTCTTC.

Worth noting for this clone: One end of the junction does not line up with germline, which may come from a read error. CDR3 nucleotides: TGTGCCAGCAGCTTAGGGTTACTGGACACTGGGGAGCTGTTTTTT. Residues: CASSLGLLDTGELFF. The gene calls are TRBV11-2 and TRBJ2-2, with D possibly matching TRBD1 (5 bases). Germline V gene lookup returns CDR1 SGHAT and CDR2 FQNNGV. This CDR3 has 15 residues.

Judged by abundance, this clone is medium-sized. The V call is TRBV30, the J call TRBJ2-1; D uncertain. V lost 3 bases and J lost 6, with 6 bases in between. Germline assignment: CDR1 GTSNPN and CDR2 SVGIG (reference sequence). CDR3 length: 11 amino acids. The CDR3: CAWSNLNEQFF. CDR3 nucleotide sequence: TGTGCCTGGAGCAACCTCAATGAGCAGTTCTTC.

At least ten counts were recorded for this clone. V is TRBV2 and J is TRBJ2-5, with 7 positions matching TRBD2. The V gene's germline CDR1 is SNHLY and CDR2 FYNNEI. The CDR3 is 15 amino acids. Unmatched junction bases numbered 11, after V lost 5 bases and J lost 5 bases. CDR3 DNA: TGTGCCAGCAGTAATAGGCTAGGACTAGGGGAGACCCAGTACTTC. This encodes CASSNRLGLGETQYF.

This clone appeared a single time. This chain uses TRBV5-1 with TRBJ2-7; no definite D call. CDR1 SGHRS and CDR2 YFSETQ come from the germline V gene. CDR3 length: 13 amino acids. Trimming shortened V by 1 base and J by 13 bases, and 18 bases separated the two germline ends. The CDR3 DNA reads TGCGCCAGCAGCTTGACCGGGTCTCACGATCATTACTTC. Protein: CASSLTGSHDHYF.